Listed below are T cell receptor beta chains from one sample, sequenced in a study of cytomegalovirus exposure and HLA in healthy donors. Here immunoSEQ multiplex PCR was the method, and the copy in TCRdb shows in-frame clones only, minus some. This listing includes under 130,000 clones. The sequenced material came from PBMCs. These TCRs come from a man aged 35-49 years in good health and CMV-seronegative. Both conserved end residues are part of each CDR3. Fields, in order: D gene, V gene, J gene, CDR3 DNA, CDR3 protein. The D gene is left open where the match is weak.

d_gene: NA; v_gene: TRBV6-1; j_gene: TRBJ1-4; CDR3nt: TGTGCCAGCAGTTCAGGGCAGACTAATGAAAAACTGTTTTTT; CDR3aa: CASSSGQTNEKLFF
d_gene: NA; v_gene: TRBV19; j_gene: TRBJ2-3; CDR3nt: TGTGCCAGTAGTATAGATAATCGGGTGACTGAGAACACAGATACGCAGTATTTT; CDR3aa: CASSIDNRVTENTDTQYF
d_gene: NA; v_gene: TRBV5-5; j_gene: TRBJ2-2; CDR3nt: TGTGCCAGCAGTTCAGGGTCCACCGGGGAGCTGTTTTTT; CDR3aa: CASSSGSTGELFF
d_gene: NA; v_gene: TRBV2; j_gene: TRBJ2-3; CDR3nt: TGTGCCATCAACAACGGTCTGGAGTGGACAGATACGCAGTATTTT; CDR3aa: CAINNGLEWTDTQYF
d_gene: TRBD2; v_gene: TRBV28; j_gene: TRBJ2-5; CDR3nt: TGTGCCAGCTCCCTTTCGGCGACTAGCGGGAGAGGGGGCCAAGAGACCCAGTACTTC; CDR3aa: CASSLSATSGRGGQETQYF
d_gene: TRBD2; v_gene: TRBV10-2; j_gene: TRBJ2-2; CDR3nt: TGCGCCAGCAGCATAACTAGCGGGAACACCGGGGAGCTGTTTTTT; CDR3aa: CASSITSGNTGELFF
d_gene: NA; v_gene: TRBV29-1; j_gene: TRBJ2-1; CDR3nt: TGCAGCGTTGGAGAAGTGACTTGGGGGCGTAATGAGCAGTTCTTC; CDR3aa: CSVGEVTWGRNEQFF
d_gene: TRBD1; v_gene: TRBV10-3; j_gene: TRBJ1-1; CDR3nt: TGTGCCATCAGTGAAGGGACAGGTCGGGCTACTGAAGCTTTCTTT; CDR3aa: CAISEGTGRATEAFF
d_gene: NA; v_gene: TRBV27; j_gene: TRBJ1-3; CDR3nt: TGTGCCAGCAGCCTCCAGGGTGCTGGAAACACCATATATTTT; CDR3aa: CASSLQGAGNTIYF
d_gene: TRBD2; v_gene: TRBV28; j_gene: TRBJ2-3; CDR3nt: TGTGCCAGCAGTTTAGGGCTAGCGGGAGGGGTTAGCACAGATACGCAGTATTTT; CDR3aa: CASSLGLAGGVSTDTQYF
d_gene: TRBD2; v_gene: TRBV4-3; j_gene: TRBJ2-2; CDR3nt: TGCGCCAGAGACCGGGGGGGGGCCGGTAAAACCGGGGAGCTGTTTTTT; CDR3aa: CARDRGGAGKTGELFF
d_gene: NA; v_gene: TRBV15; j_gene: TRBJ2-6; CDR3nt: TGTGCCACCAGCAGACAGGGTGCTGGGGCCAACGTCCTGACTTTC; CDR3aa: CATSRQGAGANVLTF
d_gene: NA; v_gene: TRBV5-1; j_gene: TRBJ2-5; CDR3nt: TGCGCCAGCAGCTCGCGGGAAGTCCAGGGCCAAGAGACCCAGTACTTC; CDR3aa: CASSSREVQGQETQYF
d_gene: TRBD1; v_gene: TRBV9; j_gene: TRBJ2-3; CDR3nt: TGTGCCAGCAGCGCACACAGGGGATCCACAGATACGCAGTATTTT; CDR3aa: CASSAHRGSTDTQYF
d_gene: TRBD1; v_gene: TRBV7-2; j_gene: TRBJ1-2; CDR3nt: TGTGCCAGCAGCTTAGGGGGACAGACCTATGGCTACACCTTC; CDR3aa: CASSLGGQTYGYTF
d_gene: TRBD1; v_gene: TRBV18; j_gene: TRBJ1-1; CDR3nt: TGTGCCAGCTCACCCGGGACAGGGGGCGACACTGAAGCTTTCTTT; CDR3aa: CASSPGTGGDTEAFF
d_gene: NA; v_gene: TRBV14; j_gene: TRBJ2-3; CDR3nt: TGTGCCAGCAGCTTTAGCTCTGATACGCAGTATTTT; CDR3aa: CASSFSSDTQYF
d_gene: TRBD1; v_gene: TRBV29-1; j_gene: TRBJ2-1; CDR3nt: TGCAGCCACCTTAGGGGGCGGGCGTTCAATGAGCAGTTCTTC; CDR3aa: CSHLRGRAFNEQFF
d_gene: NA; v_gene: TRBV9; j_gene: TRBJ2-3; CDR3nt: TGTGCCAGCAGCGTCACGGGACACGGATCCGATACGCAGTATTTT; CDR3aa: CASSVTGHGSDTQYF
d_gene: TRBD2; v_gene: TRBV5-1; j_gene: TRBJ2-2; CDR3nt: TGCGCCACCAGCAAGTCTAGCGGGAACACCGGGGAGCTGTTTTTT; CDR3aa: CATSKSSGNTGELFF
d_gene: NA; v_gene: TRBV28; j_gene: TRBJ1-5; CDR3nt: TGTGCCAGCAGCCGGGCGGGGGGGGGTCAGCCCCAGCATTTT; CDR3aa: CASSRAGGGQPQHF
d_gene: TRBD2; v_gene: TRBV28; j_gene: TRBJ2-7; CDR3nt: TGTGCCAGCAGTATTCTGGGACTAGCTGGGGCGAACTCCTACGAGCAGTACTTC; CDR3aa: CASSILGLAGANSYEQYF
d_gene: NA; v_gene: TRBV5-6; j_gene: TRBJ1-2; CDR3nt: TGTGCCAGCTCAGAGGTAGGGAGGGTCTATGGCTACACCTTC; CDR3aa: CASSEVGRVYGYTF
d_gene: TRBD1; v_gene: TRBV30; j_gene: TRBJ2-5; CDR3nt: TGTGCCTGGAGCGTCAAAACAGGGGCAGGAGAGACCCAGTACTTC; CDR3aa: CAWSVKTGAGETQYF
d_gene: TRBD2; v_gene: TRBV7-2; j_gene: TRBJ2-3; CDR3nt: TGTGCCAGCAGCTTAGCCTCTAGCGGGAGAGGAGATACGCAGTATTTT; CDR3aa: CASSLASSGRGDTQYF
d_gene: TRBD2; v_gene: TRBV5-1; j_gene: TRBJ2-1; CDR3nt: TGCGCCAGCAGCGCGAGACTAGCGGGCCTTCCCTACAATGAGCAGTTCTTC; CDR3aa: CASSARLAGLPYNEQFF
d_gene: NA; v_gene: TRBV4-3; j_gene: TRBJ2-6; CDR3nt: TGCGCCAGCAGCCAGGGACATCTCTCTGGGGCCAACGTCCTGACTTTC; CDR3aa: CASSQGHLSGANVLTF
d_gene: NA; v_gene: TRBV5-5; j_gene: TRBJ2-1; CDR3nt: TGTGCCAGCAGCTTGGTTGGTTGGACAGCCGGCTACAATGAGCAGTTCTTC; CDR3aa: CASSLVGWTAGYNEQFF
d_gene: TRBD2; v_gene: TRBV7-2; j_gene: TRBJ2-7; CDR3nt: TGTGCCAGCAGCTCGGGGACTAGCGGGAGAGGTTACGAGCAGTACTTC; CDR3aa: CASSSGTSGRGYEQYF
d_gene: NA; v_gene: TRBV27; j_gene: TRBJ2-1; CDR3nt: TGTGCCAGCAGCTTGCGGGGAGAGTCCTACAATGAGCAGTTCTTC; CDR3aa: CASSLRGESYNEQFF
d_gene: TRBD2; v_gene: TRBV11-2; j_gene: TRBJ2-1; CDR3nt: TGTGCCAGCAGCTCTGGACTAGACGAGGTCAATGAGCAGTTCTTC; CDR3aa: CASSSGLDEVNEQFF
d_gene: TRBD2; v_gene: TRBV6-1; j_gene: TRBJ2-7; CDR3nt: TGTGCCAGCAGTGAAGAAGATAGCGGGAGTTACGAGCAGTACTTC; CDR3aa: CASSEEDSGSYEQYF